What follows are 19 T cell receptor beta chains derived from one specimen sequenced in a study of lymphopenia after photon versus proton radiotherapy. Sequencing used immunoSEQ multiplex PCR; TCRdb keeps in-frame clones, though not all of them. This table has 15,000 to 20,000 clones, about four fifths appearing once. Material: peripheral blood, obtained from a patient treated with photon-based radiotherapy. Source of these receptors: a woman aged 45-59 years with pancreatic cancer.

The V call is TRBV6-1, the J call TRBJ1-6; D gene ambiguous. CDR3 size: 14 residues. Germline loops: CDR1 MNHNS, CDR2 SASEGT. Deletions cut 1 base from V and 7 bases from J, with 8 bases between. The CDR3 coding sequence is TGTGCCAGCAGTGAAGGACCAACCAATTCACCCCTCCACTTT. Translated: CASSEGPTNSPLHF.

This clone was detected only a few times. This chain connects TRBV15 to TRBJ2-3; TRBD1 is a possible D gene (6 bases). The CDR3 is 15 residues long. The ends were cut back, 5 bases at V and 1 base at J, with 13 bases in the middle. Per germline, CDR1 LNHNV and CDR2 YYDKDF (reference sequence). The CDR3 nucleotides are TGTGCCACCAGCGGGGCACAGGGAGGCACAGATACGCAGTATTTT. Protein: CATSGAQGGTDTQYF.

The chain combines TRBV5-6 with TRBJ2-7, with D possibly being TRBD1 (6 bases). CDR1 is SGHDT and CDR2 is YYEEEE in the germline V gene. Trimming shortened V by 1 base and J by 7 bases, and 15 bases separated the two germline ends. CDR3 length equals 14 residues. The CDR3 here is CASSLTDTGSEQYF. In DNA form, the CDR3 reads TGTGCCAGCAGCTTGACCGATACAGGGAGTGAGCAGTACTTC.

The chain links TRBV9 to TRBJ2-7; TRBD1 matches at 10 bases. The V segment lost 3 bases and the J segment 6 bases; nucleotides outside the gene matches: 12. The CDR3 loop spans 16 amino acids. Germline lookup yields CDR1 SGDLS and CDR2 YYNGEE. As DNA, the CDR3 is TGTGCCAGCAGCGGACAACCGGGACAGGGGCTTTTCGAGCAGTACTTC. Its translation is CASSGQPGQGLFEQYF.

The chain joins TRBV9 to TRBJ2-2; D not resolved. From germline, CDR1 is SGDLS and CDR2 YYNGEE. Trimming took 0 bases from V and 5 from J, leaving 14 bases between them. This CDR3 is built from 16 residues. The chain's CDR3 is CASSVESYTFTGELFF. CDR3 coding DNA: TGTGCCAGCAGCGTAGAATCATACACATTTACCGGGGAGCTGTTTTTT.

The chain has TRBV5-1 and TRBJ2-7; either TRBD1 or TRBD2 may fit D (6 bases each). Trimming cost V 0 bases and J 0 bases, with 19 bases left between them. The germline CDR1 and CDR2 sequences are SGHRS and YFSETQ. The length of the CDR3 is 18 residues. As DNA, the CDR3 is TGCGCCAGCAGCTTGGTGCCCCTAGGGGGACTTAGCTCCTACGAGCAGTACTTC. Amino acids: CASSLVPLGGLSSYEQYF.

The chain recombines TRBV10-2 with TRBJ2-7; possible D gene TRBD2, 6 bases. V dropped 3 bases and J dropped 2 bases, with 11 bases sitting between them. The length of the CDR3 is 14 residues. From germline, CDR1 is WSHSY and CDR2 SAAADI. CDR3 DNA: TGCGCCAGCAGTGAAGGAAGGAGGGCCTACGAGCAGTACTTC. Translation: CASSEGRRAYEQYF.

The chain combines TRBV14 with TRBJ2-7, with no clear D. Trimming took 0 bases from V and 5 from J, leaving 11 bases between them. CDR1 and CDR2 (germline): SGHDN, FVKESK. The CDR3 totals 14 residues. CDR3 bases: TGTGCCAGCAGCCAAGATCTAGTGATGGACGAGCAGTACTTC. The encoded protein is CASSQDLVMDEQYF. The full variable domain, in which reference TRBV14 and TRBJ2-7 provide the parts outside the CDR3, is EAGVTQFPSHSVIEKGQTVTLRCDPISGHDNLYWYRRVMGKEIKFLLHFVKESKQDESGMPNNRFLAERTGGTYSTLKVQPAELEDSGVYFCASSQDLVMDEQYFGPGTRLTVT.

This rearrangement joins TRBV28 to TRBJ2-5; 9 bases match TRBD1. This CDR3 is built from 13 residues. Germline CDR1 reads MDHEN; CDR2 reads SYDVKM. The V segment lost 10 bases and the J segment 1 base; nucleotides outside the gene matches: 4. In DNA form, the CDR3 reads TGTGCCACCCGACAGGGGGGCCAAGAGACCCAGTACTTC. Translation gives CATRQGGQETQYF.

The rearrangement uses TRBV28 and TRBJ1-2; 11 bases agree with TRBD1. Germline loops: CDR1 MDHEN, CDR2 SYDVKM. J gave up 14 bases and V 1 base, and 9 bases lay outside the gene matches. This CDR3 region has 14 residues. CDR3 in DNA: TGTGCCAGCAGTTTATCCCGGGACAGGGGGTCCGGGACCTTC. This sequence encodes CASSLSRDRGSGTF.

The chain employs TRBV11-3 and TRBJ2-5, with 7 bases fitting TRBD2. This CDR3 region has 16 residues. Germline assignment: CDR1 SGHNT and CDR2 YENEEA. Losses at the gene ends were 4 bases for V and 7 bases for J; bases not matched to a gene: 15. The DNA of the CDR3 is TGTGCCAGCAGCTGCGGGGGTGAGGGCGTCCTGTGGACCCAGTACTTC. This translates into CASSCGGEGVLWTQYF. Full variable domain (outside the CDR3, taken from reference TRBV11-3 and TRBJ2-5): EAGVVQSPRYKIIEKKQPVAFWCNPISGHNTLYWYLQNLGQGPELLIRYENEEAVDDSQLPKDRFSAERLKGVDSTLKIQPAELGDSAVYLCASSCGGEGVLWTQYFGPGTRLLVL.

V is TRBV4-3 and J is TRBJ1-1; TRBD1 agrees at 7 bases. Germline V lookup: CDR1 LGHNA, CDR2 YSLEER. After removal of 0 bases from V and 7 bases from J, the junction contained 5 bases not matched to a gene. The CDR3 totals 14 residues. CDR3 sequence reads: CASSQDSRGFEAFF. The CDR3 DNA reads as TGCGCCAGCAGCCAAGATTCCAGGGGGTTTGAAGCTTTCTTT.

The genes are TRBV30 and TRBJ1-4; D is ambiguous. The V gene's germline CDR1 is GTSNPN and CDR2 SVGIG (reference sequence). Trimming shortened V by 3 bases and J by 0 bases, and 8 bases separated the two germline ends. The CDR3 is 14 amino acids. The CDR3 reads CAWRSAATNEKLFF. The CDR3, as DNA: TGTGCCTGGAGATCGGCAGCAACTAATGAAAAACTGTTTTTT.

The count of this clone is one. The chain has TRBV5-1 and TRBJ2-5; tentatively, D is TRBD2 (5 bases). V gave up 0 bases and J gave up 0 bases, with 12 bases separating them. Germline V gene sequence: CDR1 SGHRS, CDR2 YFSETQ. CDR3 size: 16 residues. CDR3 in amino acids: CASSLEASRHQETQYF. The CDR3 DNA reads TGCGCCAGCAGCTTGGAGGCTAGCAGACACCAAGAGACCCAGTACTTC. Filled out from reference TRBV5-1 and TRBJ2-5, the complete variable domain reads KAGVTQTPRYLIKTRGQQVTLSCSPISGHRSVSWYQQTPGQGLQFLFEYFSETQRNKGNFPGRFSGRQFSNSRSEMNVSTLELGDSALYLCASSLEASRHQETQYFGPGTRLLVL.

The rearrangement uses TRBV19 and TRBJ2-1; D might be TRBD2 (5 bases). CDR1 LNHDA and CDR2 SQIVND come from the germline V gene (reference sequence). V was trimmed by 1 base and J by 2 bases, leaving 9 bases between them. CDR3 length: 15 residues. CDR3 coding DNA: TGTGCCAGTAGTATAGGGACTTCGACCTACAATGAGCAGTTCTTC. Protein product: CASSIGTSTYNEQFF.

The V and J genes are TRBV28 and TRBJ1-1, with D hard to call. Germline CDR1 is MDHEN and CDR2 is SYDVKM. The CDR3 is 14 amino acids. Trimming pared 5 bases from V and 4 bases from J, leaving 14 bases between. The CDR3 region has the DNA TGTGCCAGCAGTCCCCAACGGGCGGGCACTGAAGCTTTCTTT. It translates to CASSPQRAGTEAFF.

The chain combines TRBV5-6 with TRBJ1-2; D gene unclear. CDR3 length: 12 amino acids. Trimming took off 1 base at V and 5 bases at J, with 6 bases between the two ends. Germline CDR1 SGHDT, CDR2 YYEEEE. DNA for the CDR3: TGTGCCAGCAGCTTGTGGGATTATGGCTACACCTTC. Translation gives CASSLWDYGYTF. Complete variable domain (other parts from reference TRBV5-6 and TRBJ1-2): DAGVTQSPTHLIKTRGQQVTLRCSPKSGHDTVSWYQQALGQGPQFIFQYYEEEERQRGNFPDRFSGHQFPNYSSELNVNALLLGDSALYLCASSLWDYGYTFGSGTRLTVV.

J is TRBJ2-2 and V is TRBV11-1; maybe TRBD2 (6 bases). Trimming removed 0 bases at V and 4 bases at J, with 9 bases between. The CDR3 is made up of 15 amino acids. Looked up from germline, CDR1 is SGHAT and CDR2 is FQDESV (reference sequence). The CDR3 sequence: CASSLALGGTGELFF. CDR3 nucleotides: TGTGCCAGCAGCTTAGCGCTGGGGGGCACCGGGGAGCTGTTTTTT.

The rearrangement joins TRBV5-1 to TRBJ2-1; tentative D call: TRBD2 (6 bases). The CDR3 is 18 residues long. In germline, CDR1 is SGHRS, CDR2 YFSETQ. V was cut by 2 bases and J by 1 base, with 19 bases left in between. The CDR3 here is CASSFDPTPGLSYNEQFF. CDR3 DNA sequence: TGCGCCAGCAGCTTTGACCCAACACCGGGACTGTCCTACAATGAGCAGTTCTTC.